This T cell receptor (beta chain) was captured in a study of blood T cell repertoires in COVID-19. Study as a whole: Donors in the United States, Italy and Spain gave samples during acute or convalescent COVID-19. PBMCs, B-cell-depleted T cells, or T cells were the source of the cDNA or gDNA that made up the material.

TCRdb's copy holds only in-frame clones and misses some; the assay was immunoSEQ multiplex PCR. The sample lists about 390,000 clones, 70% to 90% seen once, with about 2.1% in the top ten. Germline V gene data show CDR1 as LNHDA and CDR2 as SQIVND (reference sequence). Trimming took 1 base from V and 7 from J, leaving 19 bases between them. This CDR3 is built from 16 residues. Those enrolled in Seattle joined during active infection and were followed longitudinally afterward. The sequence was collected from a woman in her sixties with COVID-19, enrolled during active disease. The sample comprised peripheral blood. This chain uses TRBV19 with TRBJ1-2; D call uncertain. For the CDR3, the DNA is TGTGCCAGTAGTATAGTACAGTCATGGGCACATGGTGGCTACACCTTC. Translating it yields CASSIVQSWAHGGYTF.